These 9 T cell receptor beta chains were sequenced from one sample in a study of blood T cells in healthy people across ages. A sample-barcoded 5' primer and a J-beta primer mix were used in a second PCR of about 7 to 12 cycles. TCRdb fed the 5' RACE reads into MiXCR, producing one record per CDR3 protein. The repertoire holds about 1.4 million distinct CDR3 sequences, with 55% to 75% as singletons. Sequencing input: blood. The source of these receptors is a man younger than 35 in good health.

The chain couples TRBV5-1 to TRBJ2-1, with 7 bases identical to TRBD1. In germline, CDR1 is SGHRS, CDR2 YFSETQ. V was clipped by 5 bases and J by 1 base; unmatched bases: 6. The CDR3 is 15 residues long. This chain's CDR3 is CASRSGGASYNEQFF. For the CDR3, the DNA is TGCGCCAGCAGATCAGGGGGTGCATCCTACAATGAGCAGTTCTTC.

The chain recombines TRBV27 with TRBJ1-2; no definite D call. Trimming shortened V by 10 bases and J by 5 bases, and 23 bases separated the two germline ends. CDR3 length equals 15 residues. Germline V gives CDR1 MNHEY, CDR2 SMNVEV (reference sequence). CDR3 nucleotide sequence: TGTGCCACTTCACCGGGGTTGGCCGGGTCTTATGGCTACACCTTC. Its protein product is CATSPGLAGSYGYTF.

This clonotype was recorded a few times. The CDR3 DNA follows: TGCAGACCCTTCGACAGGAACGGGAGGTACAATGAGCAGTTCTTC. Its translation is CRPFDRNGRYNEQFF. This chain uses TRBV29-1 with TRBJ2-1, with D possibly TRBD2 on 7 matching bases. Germline CDR1 SQVTM, CDR2 ANQGSEA. CDR3 length: 15 residues.

The J gene is TRBJ1-2, the V gene TRBV28; 9 nucleotides line up with TRBD1. Germline-derived CDR1 and CDR2 are MDHEN and SYDVKM. The CDR3 runs to 18 residues. The V gene end was trimmed by 0 bases and the J gene end by 3 bases; junction bases not matched to a gene: 11. CDR3 sequence reads: CASSLWGQGQIWDYGYTF. CDR3 nucleotide sequence: TGTGCCAGCAGTTTATGGGGACAGGGCCAAATATGGGACTATGGCTACACCTTC.

V and J are TRBV29-1 and TRBJ1-1, with TRBD1 as a possible D gene (5 bases). Trimming removed 6 bases from V and 0 bases from J, with 8 bases in between. Germline V lookup: CDR1 SQVTM, CDR2 ANQGSEA. CDR3 length equals 12 residues. The CDR3, as DNA: TGCAGCGTATTACAGGTGAACACTGAAGCTTTCTTT. Protein sequence: CSVLQVNTEAFF.

The rearrangement links TRBV7-9 to TRBJ1-1; D ambiguous. CDR1 is SEHNR and CDR2 is FQNEAQ in the germline V gene (reference sequence). The CDR3 is made up of 13 amino acids. V lost 3 bases to trimming and J lost 11 bases, with 16 bases between them. CDR3 region: CASSFSADPDAFF. CDR3 in DNA: TGTGCCAGCAGCTTCTCAGCAGATCCGGATGCTTTCTTT.

V usage is TRBV20-1 and J usage is TRBJ2-1; the D call may be TRBD1 or TRBD2 (6 bases each). V lost 5 bases and J lost 2, with 16 bases in between. The CDR3 consists of 15 residues. CDR1 DFQATT and CDR2 SNEGSKA come from the germline V gene (reference sequence). The CDR3 region has the DNA TGCAGTGCTCCTAAGGTCGGGGGCCCCTACAATGAGCAGTTCTTC. Amino acids: CSAPKVGGPYNEQFF.

This clonotype was seen a single time. This sequence joins TRBV24-1 and TRBJ1-3; TRBD1 matches 7 bases. This CDR3 has 12 residues. The ends lost 10 bases at V and 2 bases at J; junction bases unmatched: 1. Germline CDR1 reads KGHDR; CDR2 reads SFDVKD. The CDR3 loop reads CATRGPGNTIYF. In nucleotides, the CDR3 is TGTGCCACGAGGGGGCCTGGAAACACCATATATTTT.

A remark on this clonotype: One end of the junction is discordant with germline, which a read error may explain. The V and J genes are TRBV7-9 and TRBJ2-1, with TRBD1 matching over 11 bases. Germline V gene sequence: CDR1 SEHNR, CDR2 FQNEAQ (reference sequence). This CDR3 contains 16 residues. CDR3 amino acids: CANSSLPGTGGNEQFF. CDR3 nucleotide sequence: TGTGCCAACAGCTCACTACCCGGGACAGGGGGGAATGAGCAGTTCTTC.